These 27 T cell receptor beta chains came from one sample sequenced in a study of CD49a tissue-resident CD8 T cells in human skin (dated by TCRdb to 2017 to 2019). Library preparation used the immunoSEQ multiplex PCR assay. TCRdb stores this immuneACCESS table with in-frame sequences only. Part of the clones is absent; in the studies checked, under half of the shortfall reflects unresolved V genes, and no reason is known for the rest. This sample holds approximately 1,400 clones; roughly 70% were observed only once. About a third of the sample rests with the top ten. The sequencing sample was made of CLA- CD8+ effector memory T cells sorted from blood. The source is a human donor in good health.

The chain is built from TRBV6-5 and TRBJ2-7; TRBD2 matches at 7 bases. This CDR3 contains 14 residues. Germline CDR1 and CDR2: MNHEY and SVGAGI. V lost 4 bases and J lost 5; bases outside the gene matches: 8. As DNA, the CDR3 is TGTGCCAGCAGTTTGCGGGAGAGGAGGCACGAGCAGTACTTC. This translates into CASSLRERRHEQYF.

This clone was recorded a few times. This chain uses TRBV7-2 with TRBJ1-2; 8 nucleotides agree with TRBD1. Germline loops: CDR1 SGHTA, CDR2 FQGNSA. The CDR3 is 15 amino acids. Trimming took 1 base from V and 6 from J; bases not matched to a gene: 7. CDR3 nucleotide sequence: TGTGCCAGCAGCTTAGGAGCAGGGGGCTTTAATGGCTACACCTTC. Encoded protein: CASSLGAGGFNGYTF.

This clone was detected only once. Mismatch with germline at one junction end may stem from a read error. The genes are TRBV4-1 and TRBJ2-3, with 14 positions matching TRBD2. The length of the CDR3 is 14 residues. Germline V gene data show CDR1 as MGHRA and CDR2 as YSYEKL. CDR3: CASSHKVMTSGRDF. The CDR3 region has the DNA TGCGCCAGCAGCCATAAGGTTATGACTAGCGGGAGGGATTTT.

The count of this clone is one. The V gene is TRBV7-9, the J gene TRBJ2-1, with 10 bases matching TRBD1. The CDR3 consists of 19 residues. Trimming at V came to 5 bases and at J to 6 bases, leaving 19 bases not matched to a gene. CDR1 and CDR2 (germline): SEHNR, FQNEAQ (reference sequence). Written as DNA, the CDR3 is TGTGCCAGCAGCCCCGTCGGTTCTGAAGGCAGGACAGGGGGCAATGAGCAGTTCTTC. Translating gives CASSPVGSEGRTGGNEQFF. Supplemented by reference TRBV7-9 and TRBJ2-1, the full variable domain reads DTGVSQNPRHKITKRGQNVTFRCDPISEHNRLYWYRQTLGQGPEFLTYFQNEAQLEKSRLLSDRFSAERPKGSFSTLEIQRTEQGDSAMYLCASSPVGSEGRTGGNEQFFGPGTRLTVL.

Judged by abundance, this clone is medium-sized. This chain joins TRBV5-5 and TRBJ2-2; 12 positions agree with TRBD2. This CDR3 has 18 amino acids. V dropped 1 base and J dropped 2; count of bases not matched to a gene: 6. Per the germline V gene, CDR1 is SGHKS and CDR2 is YYEKEE (reference sequence). CDR3 bases: TGTGCCAGCAGCTTGTCGCTAGCGGGGGGGACAAACACCGGGGAGCTGTTTTTT. This encodes CASSLSLAGGTNTGELFF. Filled out from reference TRBV5-5 and TRBJ2-2, the complete variable domain reads DAGVTQSPTHLIKTRGQQVTLRCSPISGHKSVSWYQQVLGQGPQFIFQYYEKEERGRGNFPDRFSARQFPNYSSELNVNALLLGDSALYLCASSLSLAGGTNTGELFFGEGSRLTVL.

The chain joins TRBV27 to TRBJ1-2; 7 positions agree with TRBD1. The ends lost 3 bases at V and 4 bases at J; junction bases unmatched: 17. The CDR3 covers 18 residues. Per the germline V gene, CDR1 is MNHEY and CDR2 is SMNVEV (reference sequence). The CDR3 bases are TGTGCCAGCAGTTTCCGGCATCGGGACAGCGAAGCCTTCTATGGCTACACCTTC. Residues: CASSFRHRDSEAFYGYTF.

This sequence joins TRBV6-4 and TRBJ2-3; 11 bases match TRBD2. V shed 6 bases and J 1 base; nucleotides not matched to a gene: 3. This CDR3 spans 15 amino acids. Germline CDR1 and CDR2: MRHNA and SNTAGT. CDR3 protein: CASSATSGGTDTQYF. The CDR3 nucleotides are TGTGCCAGCAGCGCGACTAGCGGGGGCACAGATACGCAGTATTTT.

The chain has TRBV13 and TRBJ2-1, with TRBD1 identical over 7 bases. This CDR3 comprises 15 residues. Germline CDR1 and CDR2: PRHDT and FYEKMQ (reference sequence). V trimming: 1 base; J trimming: 3 bases; junction bases outside the gene matches: 3. The CDR3 loop is CASSLEGGDYNEQFF. The DNA of the CDR3 is TGTGCCAGCAGCTTAGAAGGGGGCGACTACAATGAGCAGTTCTTC.

The gene calls are TRBV4-2 and TRBJ2-3, with TRBD2 identical over 15 bases. CDR1 and CDR2 from the germline V gene are LGHNA and YNFKEQ. The CDR3 consists of 18 residues. The V and J ends lost 3 bases and 1 base, in that order; junction bases with no gene match: 5. DNA for the CDR3: TGTGCCAGCAGCCACGGACTAGCGGGAGGGCCCGGCACAGATACGCAGTATTTT. Protein product: CASSHGLAGGPGTDTQYF.

V gene TRBV5-1 combines with J gene TRBJ2-2; D is possibly TRBD1 (5 bases). The CDR3 extends over 14 amino acids. V lost 4 bases, J lost 1 base, and 8 bases lay in between. The germline gives CDR1 SGHRS, CDR2 YFSETQ. CDR3 residues: CASSLTVNTGELFF. The CDR3 region has the DNA TGCGCCAGCAGCCTGACAGTGAACACCGGGGAGCTGTTTTTT.

This clone is large in the sample. The chain uses TRBV10-1 and TRBJ1-2; 12 positions agree with TRBD1. Per the germline V gene, CDR1 is WNHNN and CDR2 is SYGVQD (reference sequence). With V trimmed by 6 bases and J by 8 bases, 22 bases remained unmatched. CDR3 size: 19 residues. The CDR3 region has the DNA TGCGCCAGCAGAAACCAGCCGGGACAGGGGGCGCAAGCGGAGGGCGGCTACACCTTC. Protein: CASRNQPGQGAQAEGGYTF.

The CDR3 protein is CASSQDPHPGDEQYF. DNA for the CDR3: TGCGCCAGCAGCCAAGATCCGCACCCCGGTGACGAGCAGTACTTC. The V and J genes are TRBV4-3 and TRBJ2-7; no clear D. Trimming pared 0 bases from V and 5 bases from J, leaving 14 bases between. Germline CDR1 is LGHNA and CDR2 is YSLEER. The CDR3 runs 15 residues.

There are a few counts of this clone. This sequence joins TRBV14 and TRBJ1-5, with D uncertain. CDR3 size: 12 residues. Trimming shortened V by 5 bases and J by 7 bases, and 9 bases separated the two germline ends. In germline, CDR1 is SGHDN, CDR2 FVKESK. DNA for the CDR3: TGTGCCAGCAGCGAAGGGAGCCAGCCCCAGCATTTT. Its protein is CASSEGSQPQHF.

This clone was seen a single time. The rearrangement links TRBV19 to TRBJ2-1, with D perhaps matching TRBD2 (6 bases). The V and J ends lost 7 bases and 4 bases respectively, with 14 bases between them. Germline CDR1 LNHDA, CDR2 SQIVND (reference sequence). CDR3 size: 14 residues. CDR3 sequence reads: CASTTQGGYNEQFF. The CDR3 DNA is TGTGCCAGTACGACTCAGGGAGGTTACAATGAGCAGTTCTTC. The full variable domain, completed using reference TRBV19 and TRBJ2-1, is DGGITQSPKYLFRKEGQNVTLSCEQNLNHDAMYWYRQDPGQGLRLIYYSQIVNDFQKGDIAEGYSVSREKKESFPLTVTSAQKNPTAFYLCASTTQGGYNEQFFGPGTRLTVL.

There are a few counts of this clone. CDR3 bases: TGTGCCAGCAGTGACGGTAGCGGGGGGGCAAATGAGCAGTTCTTC. Its translation is CASSDGSGGANEQFF. This rearrangement joins TRBV6-4 to TRBJ2-1; 11 positions agree with TRBD2. CDR3 length equals 15 residues. V shed 2 bases and J 7 bases; nucleotides not matched to a gene: 4. In germline, CDR1 is MRHNA, CDR2 SNTAGT.

The J gene is TRBJ2-7, the V gene TRBV2; 12 bases are a match to TRBD1. With V trimmed by 0 bases and J by 4 bases, 10 bases remained unmatched. Germline lookup yields CDR1 SNHLY and CDR2 FYNNEI. CDR3 size: 18 residues. The CDR3 coding sequence is TGTGCCAGCAGTGAAGCGCTTAGGGGACAGGGGGCCGGGTACGAGCAGTACTTC. Translated: CASSEALRGQGAGYEQYF. The variable domain in full, with the rest retrieved from reference TRBV2 and TRBJ2-7, is EPEVTQTPSHQVTQMGQEVILRCVPISNHLYFYWYRQILGQKVEFLVSFYNNEISEKSEIFDDQFSVERPDGSNFTLKIRSTKLEDSAMYFCASSEALRGQGAGYEQYFGPGTRLTVT.

This clone was counted between two and nine times. The chain employs TRBV28 and TRBJ2-2; unclear D gene. The V gene's germline CDR1 is MDHEN and CDR2 SYDVKM. The length of the CDR3 is 14 residues. Trimming pared 5 bases from V and 3 bases from J, leaving 10 bases between. CDR3 region: CASSPPHDTGELFF. CDR3 sequence (DNA): TGTGCCAGCAGTCCCCCCCATGACACCGGGGAGCTGTTTTTT.

The V and J genes are TRBV7-9 and TRBJ2-7, with D unclear. Trimming cost V 6 bases and J 3 bases, with 12 bases left between them. The CDR3 has 13 residues. Germline V gives CDR1 SEHNR, CDR2 FQNEAQ (reference sequence). The CDR3 bases are TGTGCCAGCAGTCCTCCGAGAGGCTACGAGCAGTACTTC. As protein: CASSPPRGYEQYF.

The J gene is TRBJ1-1, the V gene TRBV19; tentatively, D is TRBD1 (5 bases). This CDR3 is 12 amino acids long. CDR1 and CDR2 (germline): LNHDA, SQIVND (reference sequence). V was trimmed by 3 bases and J by 4 bases, leaving 6 bases between them. The CDR3 coding sequence is TGTGCCAGTAGTATCCAGGGCACTGAAGCTTTCTTT. It codes for CASSIQGTEAFF.

The chain links TRBV2 to TRBJ2-4; 7 nucleotides align to TRBD1. CDR3 length: 13 amino acids. The V and J ends lost 8 bases and 5 bases, in that order; junction bases with no gene match: 6. Germline V gives CDR1 SNHLY, CDR2 FYNNEI. DNA of the CDR3: TGTGCCAGCCAGACAGGGAACGAAAACATTCAGTACTTC. Amino acids: CASQTGNENIQYF.

Only a few counts were recorded for this clone. V usage is TRBV6-1 and J usage is TRBJ2-7; D is perhaps TRBD2 (5 bases). Germline-derived CDR1 and CDR2 are MNHNS and SASEGT. Trimming pared 7 bases from V and 5 bases from J, leaving 15 bases between. The CDR3 extends over 13 amino acids. The CDR3 sequence is CASTLRDTDEQYF. CDR3 DNA sequence: TGTGCCAGCACCTTGAGGGATACGGACGAGCAGTACTTC.

The chain carries TRBV28 and TRBJ2-1; 9 bases match TRBD2. The length of the CDR3 is 15 residues. The germline V gene has CDR1 MDHEN and CDR2 SYDVKM. Trimming cost V 5 bases and J 8 bases; bases outside gene matches: 10. The CDR3 DNA is TGTGCCAGCAGTGATCGACTAGCGGAAAACGATGAGCAGTTCTTC. Translating it yields CASSDRLAENDEQFF.

As DNA, the CDR3 is TGTGCCAGCACTTCCGGACTAGCGGGAGCTTCCGGGGAGCTGTTTTTT. Translating gives CASTSGLAGASGELFF. The chain has TRBV27 and TRBJ2-2; TRBD2 matches at 13 bases. With 7 bases clipped from V and 6 bases from J, the junction kept 8 bases outside the gene matches. Germline values: CDR1 MNHEY, CDR2 SMNVEV (reference sequence). This CDR3 has 16 residues.

The table lists this clone with a few counts. The chain recombines TRBV6-4 with TRBJ2-1; D is perhaps TRBD2 (6 bases). Germline CDR1 is MRHNA and CDR2 is SNTAGT. V lost 0 bases to trimming and J lost 7 bases, with 13 bases between them. The CDR3 is 15 amino acids. CDR3 bases: TGTGCCAGCAGTGACTCGATAGCTAGCGCTAATGAGCAGTTCTTC. This encodes CASSDSIASANEQFF.

This clone was seen only a few times. The CDR3 loop reads CASSATSGVHEQFF. In nucleotides, the CDR3 is TGTGCCAGCAGTGCGACTAGCGGGGTACATGAGCAGTTCTTC. This chain joins TRBV6-4 and TRBJ2-1, with 11 bases identical to TRBD2. The CDR3 loop spans 14 amino acids. In germline, CDR1 is MRHNA, CDR2 SNTAGT. The junction had 4 bases not matched to a gene; V was cut back by 4 bases and J by 8 bases.

CDR3 protein: CASSQAPSRGPRADNSPLHF. Written as DNA, the CDR3 is TGCGCCAGCAGCCAAGCCCCGAGCAGGGGACCGAGGGCCGATAATTCACCCCTCCACTTT. The gene calls are TRBV4-3 and TRBJ1-6; D might be TRBD1 (6 bases). The germline gives CDR1 LGHNA, CDR2 YSLEER. This CDR3 comprises 20 residues. Trimming cost V 1 base and J 5 bases, with 24 bases left between them.

The chain uses TRBV7-9 and TRBJ2-5; D not certain. Trimming shortened V by 4 bases and J by 5 bases, and 14 bases separated the two germline ends. CDR3 length: 14 residues. Per the germline V gene, CDR1 is SEHNR and CDR2 is FQNEAQ (reference sequence). This chain's CDR3 is CASSSPVVRETQYF. The CDR3 DNA sequence: TGTGCCAGCAGCTCCCCCGTGGTGCGGGAGACCCAGTACTTC.